Below are 26 T cell receptor beta chains sequenced from a single sample in a study of PD-1 blockade in classical Hodgkin lymphoma. No patient escaped relapse after autologous stem cell transplantation, and brentuximab vedotin exposure varied. TCRdb's table, derived via immunoSEQ multiplex PCR, lists solely in-frame clones and lacks some. Among some 21,000 clones, approximately 71% were seen once, and the ten largest hold almost 6%. The source material was peripheral blood mononuclear cells (PBMCs), sampled at baseline. These receptors originate from a human donor with classical Hodgkin lymphoma.

This clone rates as medium-sized. CDR3 in amino acids: CASSSLAPSYNEQFF. CDR3 nucleotides: TGTGCCAGCAGTTCTCTAGCGCCCTCCTACAATGAGCAGTTCTTC. The chain is built from TRBV6-6 and TRBJ2-1, with D tentatively TRBD2 (6 bases). The CDR3 is made up of 15 amino acids. V shed 4 bases and J shed 0 bases, with 10 bases lying between them. The V gene's germline CDR1 is MNHNY and CDR2 SVGAGI (reference sequence).

The chain recombines TRBV5-1 with TRBJ2-3, with D unclear. CDR3 length: 13 amino acids. V lost 3 bases, J lost 4 bases, and 9 bases lay in between. Germline CDR1 reads SGHRS; CDR2 reads YFSETQ. Here the CDR3 DNA reads TGCGCCAGCAGCTCCCCTGGGCCAGATACGCAGTATTTT. Protein product: CASSSPGPDTQYF.

This clone is a singleton in its sample. Here the CDR3 reads CASSPGQGAFAGEQFF. In nucleotides, the CDR3 is TGCGCCAGCAGCCCAGGACAGGGGGCGTTCGCTGGGGAGCAGTTCTTC. This chain links TRBV10-1 with TRBJ2-1, with 11 positions matching TRBD1. Looked up from germline, CDR1 is WNHNN and CDR2 is SYGVQD (reference sequence). The CDR3 is made up of 16 amino acids. With V trimmed by 6 bases and J by 10 bases, 14 bases remained unmatched.

A few counts support this clone. V gene TRBV5-4 combines with J gene TRBJ2-6; either TRBD1 or TRBD2 may fit D (5 bases each). Germline loops: CDR1 SGHNT, CDR2 YYREEE (reference sequence). The V gene lost 3 bases and the J gene lost 4 bases, with 17 bases spanning the gap. The CDR3 extends over 17 amino acids. CDR3 sequence: CASSSRPGPTGANVLTF. The CDR3 region has the DNA TGTGCCAGCAGCTCCCGACCGGGACCCACCGGGGCCAACGTCCTGACTTTC.

DNA for the CDR3: TGTGCCACAGGGGCGGGGTCTGCAACTAATGAAAAACTGTTTTTT. Residues: CATGAGSATNEKLFF. The chain recombines TRBV19 with TRBJ1-4, with a weak D call TRBD1 (6 bases). Germline CDR1 is LNHDA and CDR2 is SQIVND (reference sequence). Trimming took 10 bases from V and 0 from J, leaving 15 bases between them. This CDR3 comprises 15 residues.

V usage is TRBV5-1 and J usage is TRBJ2-5; D perhaps matches TRBD2 (5 bases). The germline CDR1 and CDR2 sequences are SGHRS and YFSETQ. Trimming left V 3 bases short and J 1 base short, with 13 bases between. This CDR3 comprises 15 residues. CDR3 amino acids: CASSSRSGFQETQYF. CDR3 coding DNA: TGCGCCAGCAGCTCCCGATCGGGGTTCCAAGAGACCCAGTACTTC.

This chain connects TRBV7-9 to TRBJ1-4; D remains unclear. The germline V gene encodes CDR1 SEHNR and CDR2 FQNEAQ (reference sequence). The CDR3 is 14 residues long. V gave up 6 bases and J gave up 5 bases, with 13 bases separating them. This CDR3 is CASSLTRSNEKLFF. The CDR3 DNA follows: TGTGCCAGCAGTTTGACGAGATCGAATGAAAAACTGTTTTTT.

This clone was counted a few times. The chain couples TRBV5-1 to TRBJ1-1; no reliable D call. The length of the CDR3 is 12 residues. V was trimmed by 0 bases and J by 4 bases, leaving 4 bases between them. Germline CDR1 SGHRS, CDR2 YFSETQ. The CDR3, as DNA: TGCGCCAGCAGCTTGGGGAGCACTGAAGCTTTCTTT. This encodes CASSLGSTEAFF.

A single count supports this clone. CDR3 coding DNA: TGTGCCAGCCTCGGCTATGGCTACACCTTC. Translating it yields CASLGYGYTF. This chain connects TRBV6-6 to TRBJ1-2; D remains ambiguous. V was pared by 8 bases and J by 4 bases, with 5 bases between. The CDR3 extends over 10 amino acids. From germline, CDR1 is MNHNY and CDR2 SVGAGI (reference sequence).

The chain uses TRBV6-5 and TRBJ1-2; D might be TRBD1 (5 bases). The CDR3 spans 14 residues. The germline V and J ends were trimmed by 8 bases and 4 bases, with 17 bases remaining between them. Germline V gene data show CDR1 as MNHEY and CDR2 as SVGAGI. CDR3 bases: TGTGCCAGCGGTCCTCGGGGCCACCCCTATGGCTACACCTTC. Translation gives CASGPRGHPYGYTF.

This chain links TRBV28 with TRBJ1-6; D not certain. Trimming stripped 2 bases from V and 7 bases from J, with 6 bases between. Germline CDR1 MDHEN, CDR2 SYDVKM. This CDR3 is built from 13 residues. The CDR3 spells CASSLDWNSPLHF. In DNA, the CDR3 is TGTGCCAGCAGTTTAGACTGGAATTCACCCCTCCACTTT.

The chain recombines TRBV2 with TRBJ1-5; 10 positions agree with TRBD1. CDR3 size: 14 residues. The V segment lost 8 bases and the J segment 3 bases; nucleotides outside the gene matches: 4. Germline values: CDR1 SNHLY, CDR2 FYNNEI. The CDR3 DNA is TGTGCCAGCTCGGGACAGGGGTACAATCAGCCCCAGCATTTT. Translation gives CASSGQGYNQPQHF.

In its sample, this clone was seen a few times. As DNA, the CDR3 is TGTGCCAGTCGGAGCGGGGGGGGAGATACGCAGTATTTT. It translates to CASRSGGGDTQYF. The V call is TRBV6-6, the J call TRBJ2-3; 10 bases map to TRBD2. Germline CDR1 MNHNY, CDR2 SVGAGI (reference sequence). Unmatched junction bases numbered 5, after V lost 9 bases and J lost 5 bases. The CDR3 has 13 residues.

This clone was counted once. The V call is TRBV9, the J call TRBJ1-2, with D uncertain. Germline assignment: CDR1 SGDLS and CDR2 YYNGEE. CDR3 length: 18 residues. The V gene lost 0 bases and the J gene lost 0 bases, with 18 bases spanning the gap. CDR3 DNA: TGTGCCAGCAGCGTAGTAGGTGGGGAGGAAAATCCTAACTATGGCTACACCTTC. The encoded protein is CASSVVGGEENPNYGYTF.

The chain carries TRBV27 and TRBJ2-5; 11 bases match TRBD2. CDR1 MNHEY and CDR2 SMNVEV come from the germline V gene (reference sequence). This CDR3 contains 16 residues. The trim removed 2 bases at V and 11 bases at J, leaving 13 bases unmatched. The CDR3 sequence: CASSLSGLAGAREQYF. For the CDR3, the DNA is TGTGCCAGCAGTTTAAGCGGACTAGCGGGTGCGCGAGAGCAGTACTTC.

By sample fraction, this clone is medium-sized. The CDR3 spells CASSVSSGSLNEQYF. The CDR3 DNA reads TGTGCCAGTAGTGTCTCTAGCGGGAGTTTGAACGAGCAGTACTTC. This chain links TRBV19 with TRBJ2-7; 10 positions match TRBD2. V gave up 5 bases and J gave up 5 bases; unmatched junction bases: 9. The CDR3 spans 15 residues. CDR1 is LNHDA and CDR2 is SQIVND in the germline V gene (reference sequence).

This rearrangement joins TRBV6-5 to TRBJ1-4; no firm D call. In germline, CDR1 is MNHEY, CDR2 SVGAGI. The CDR3 is made up of 14 amino acids. V dropped 6 bases and J dropped 3 bases, with 11 bases sitting between them. The CDR3 DNA sequence: TGTGCCAGCAGCTACACGGCAGCTAATGAAAAACTGTTTTTT. Encoded protein: CASSYTAANEKLFF.

The chain is built from TRBV6-6 and TRBJ2-6, with 7 bases lining up with TRBD1. The CDR3 has 15 residues. Per germline, CDR1 MNHNY and CDR2 SVGAGI (reference sequence). V dropped 5 bases and J dropped 1; count of bases not matched to a gene: 2. DNA of the CDR3: TGTGCCAGCAGTCCACAGGGGTCTGGGGCCAACGTCCTGACTTTC. Translation: CASSPQGSGANVLTF.

This clone has only a few counts. The rearrangement uses TRBV29-1 and TRBJ1-1; TRBD1 is a possible D gene (6 bases). Trimming stripped 7 bases from V and 5 bases from J, with 14 bases between. This CDR3 is built from 12 residues. CDR1 SQVTM and CDR2 ANQGSEA come from the germline V gene. The CDR3 nucleotides are TGCAGCGGTGGGGGGGGCCGGACTGAAGCTTTCTTT. This codes for CSGGGGRTEAFF. Variable domain in full (rest from reference TRBV29-1 and TRBJ1-1): SAVISQKPSRDICQRGTSLTIQCQVDSQVTMMFWYRQQPGQSLTLIATANQGSEATYESGFVIDKFPISRPNLTFSTLTVSNMSPEDSSIYLCSGGGGRTEAFFGQGTRLTVV.

This clone was detected only once. The rearrangement joins TRBV28 to TRBJ2-7; perhaps D is TRBD1 or TRBD2 (5 bases each). CDR1 and CDR2 (germline): MDHEN, SYDVKM. V lost 7 bases and J lost 7, with 23 bases in between. The CDR3 is made up of 15 amino acids. DNA of the CDR3: TGTGCCAGCACTGTTATGCTCTCCGGGGCTGGGGAGCAGTACTTC. Translated: CASTVMLSGAGEQYF.

This clone was counted between two and nine times. This chain connects TRBV6-5 to TRBJ2-7; 7 bases match TRBD2. The CDR3 runs 14 residues. V was clipped by 6 bases and J by 2 bases; unmatched bases: 7. Germline CDR1 MNHEY, CDR2 SVGAGI. The chain's CDR3 is CASSPPSGTYEQYF. CDR3 DNA sequence: TGTGCCAGCAGCCCCCCTAGCGGAACCTACGAGCAGTACTTC.

J is TRBJ2-1 and V is TRBV4-2, with 11 bases lining up with TRBD2. CDR1 is LGHNA and CDR2 is YNFKEQ in the germline V gene. With V trimmed by 4 bases and J by 4 bases, 9 bases remained unmatched. The length of the CDR3 is 17 residues. The DNA for the CDR3 is TGTGCCAGCAGCCCCCGAGGGACTAGCGGAGATTACAATGAGCAGTTCTTC. Translated, it gives CASSPRGTSGDYNEQFF.

This clone has a handful of counts. The chain uses TRBV28 and TRBJ1-5; maybe TRBD1 (6 bases). V shed 7 bases and J shed 11 bases, with 18 bases lying between them. The CDR3 totals 13 residues. The germline V gene has CDR1 MDHEN and CDR2 SYDVKM. CDR3 residues: CASTNRARGAQHF. CDR3 nucleotides: TGTGCCAGCACTAACAGGGCCCGTGGAGCCCAGCATTTT.

The rearrangement joins TRBV5-8 to TRBJ1-5, with D possibly being TRBD1 (5 bases). V was shortened by 3 bases and J by 3 bases, with 16 bases between the two germline ends. CDR1 and CDR2 from the germline V gene are SGHTS and YDEGEE. The CDR3 is 16 amino acids. The CDR3 nucleotides are TGTGCCAGCAGCTCCTATCAACGACAGTACAATCAGCCCCAGCATTTT. Translated: CASSSYQRQYNQPQHF.

The CDR3 spells CAPHTRGATNEKLFF. The CDR3 DNA follows: TGTGCCCCCCATACCCGCGGCGCAACTAATGAAAAACTGTTTTTT. This rearrangement joins TRBV21-1 to TRBJ1-4. TRBV21-1 has pseudogene status. The CDR3 has 15 amino acids.

The chain links TRBV7-9 to TRBJ1-5; D is undetermined. This CDR3 comprises 13 residues. V lost 1 base, J lost 11 bases, and 12 bases lay in between. The germline gives CDR1 SEHNR, CDR2 FQNEAQ (reference sequence). The CDR3 sequence: CASSLGELEAQHF. Written as DNA, the CDR3 is TGTGCCAGCAGCTTAGGGGAATTGGAGGCCCAGCATTTT.